This T cell receptor beta chain was sequenced during a study of T cells after yellow fever vaccination. Study-wide findings and caveats: Any FACS-sorted repertoire could hold abundant clonotypes that contaminate it from the bulk population. In post-booster samples, most primary-vaccination clones reappeared (roughly 96% CD4, 75% to 90% CD8).

By 5'RACE template switching, TCR cDNA was produced, with a universal primer site and UMIs added in the process. Via MiXCR, TCRdb re-called the 5' RACE reads, giving one row per CDR3 protein. The sample lists 500,000 to 550,000 distinct CDR3 sequences; around a fifth were seen once. The CDR3 totals 14 residues. Trimming left V 6 bases short and J 7 bases short, with 15 bases between. The germline V gene encodes CDR1 WSHSY and CDR2 SAAADI. This clonotype was seen a few times. No antigen is known for it. The chain is built from TRBV10-2 and TRBJ1-4, with TRBD1 as a possible D gene (6 bases). The starting material was PBMCs, obtained less than 25 days after the first yellow fever vaccination. The clonotype was recovered from a man between 18 and 29 years old who received the YFV17D yellow fever vaccine. The CDR3 loop is CASREDSRVEKLFF. CDR3 DNA sequence: TGCGCCAGCAGGGAGGACAGTCGGGTTGAAAAACTGTTTTTT.